This TCR beta chain derives from a study of blood T cell repertoires in COVID-19. The protocol was immunoSEQ multiplex PCR, while the TCRdb copy is restricted to in-frame clones and leaves out a portion. The data contain under 150,000 clones, around 82% of them singletons. The study recruited people aged roughly 18 to 89 years across about two dozen US areas. Cohort assignment relied on participant-reported clinical history. The TCR originated in a man between 40 and 49 years old with acute COVID-19. Sequencing was done on a sample of PBMCs or T cells enriched from blood (not recorded which).

CDR3 sequence (DNA): TGTGCCTGGGGGTCAGGGGGTTGGGATGAAAAACTGTTTTTT. It translates to CAWGSGGWDEKLFF. This chain links TRBV30 with TRBJ1-4; TRBD1 agrees at 7 bases. In germline, CDR1 is GTSNPN, CDR2 SVGIG (reference sequence). V trimming: 5 bases; J trimming: 6 bases; junction bases outside the gene matches: 9. The CDR3 contains 14 residues.